This T cell receptor (beta chain) was sequenced in a study of T cell responses to AZD1222 COVID-19 vaccine. Assay: immunoSEQ multiplex PCR; the TCRdb copy retains only in-frame clones and omits some. The sample lists over 150,000 clones; over 85% were seen once. The ends were cut back, 5 bases at V and 2 bases at J, with 7 bases in the middle. The CDR3 totals 13 residues. CDR1 LGHDT and CDR2 YNNKEL come from the germline V gene (reference sequence). Sequences were derived from peripheral blood, sampled on day 0 of AZD1222 vaccination. The chain combines TRBV3-1 (or the pseudogene TRBV3-2) with TRBJ2-1; D not resolved. The sequence came from an adult in good health. CDR3 in DNA: TGTGCCAGCAGCTTCGGAACCTACAATGAGCAGTTCTTC. Translating it yields CASSFGTYNEQFF.